The 6 T cell receptor beta chains below come from one sample, sequenced in a study of blood T cells in healthy people across ages. With a J-beta primer mix and a sample-barcoded 5' primer, a second PCR ran about 7 to 11 cycles. A single record per CDR3 protein comes from TCRdb applying MiXCR to the 5' RACE reads. This sample has around 780,000 distinct CDR3 sequences, with roughly 24% found just once. The same specimen was also included in a second study, on T cells of mothers and their children.

Material for sequencing was blood. Every receptor here comes from a boy aged 5-17 years in good health.

This clonotype came up a few times. This rearrangement joins TRBV3-1 to TRBJ2-6; 8 nucleotides match TRBD2. The CDR3 spans 18 residues. Per germline, CDR1 LGHDT and CDR2 YNNKEL (reference sequence). V shed 0 bases and J 1 base; nucleotides not matched to a gene: 5. In nucleotides, the CDR3 is TGTGCCAGCAGCCAAGAATGGTCGGGGGGGTCTGGGGCCAACGTCCTGACTTTC. This encodes CASSQEWSGGSGANVLTF.

This clonotype was counted only a few times. J is TRBJ1-6 and V is TRBV21-1. TRBV21-1 corresponds to a pseudogene. The CDR3 runs to 20 residues. CDR3 bases: TGTGCCAGCAGCAAAACCGCTGGGGTCTACCAAACCCCATGGAATTCACCCCTCCACTTT. It codes for CASSKTAGVYQTPWNSPLHF.

This clonotype was seen a handful of times. The chain couples TRBV3-1 to TRBJ2-5, with 7 bases lining up with TRBD1. With V trimmed by 0 bases and J by 11 bases, 9 bases remained unmatched. The germline V gene has CDR1 LGHDT and CDR2 YNNKEL (reference sequence). This CDR3 is built from 14 residues. CDR3 region: CASSQEGQPVRQYF. The CDR3 coding sequence is TGTGCCAGCAGCCAAGAGGGACAGCCGGTAAGGCAGTACTTC.

This clonotype came up a few times. This chain links TRBV28 with TRBJ2-5, with D perhaps matching TRBD2 (5 bases). CDR1 is MDHEN, CDR2 SYDVKM, per germline. This CDR3 contains 14 residues. Trimming left V 4 bases short and J 1 base short, with 10 bases between. The CDR3 loop reads CASSSRGPQETQYF. DNA of the CDR3: TGTGCCAGCAGTTCCCGGGGTCCCCAAGAGACCCAGTACTTC.

The chain uses TRBV12-3 or TRBV12-4 and TRBJ2-5; 7 bases map to TRBD2. This CDR3 spans 15 amino acids. With 3 bases clipped from V and 5 bases from J, the junction kept 9 bases outside the gene matches. The CDR3 bases are TGTGCCAGCAGTTTCGGGGGGAGTAGCTTGGAGACCCAGTACTTC. Its protein product is CASSFGGSSLETQYF.

The sample holds a few counts of this clonotype. The chain joins TRBV4-1 to TRBJ2-7; TRBD1 is a possible D gene (6 bases). The germline CDR1 and CDR2 sequences are MGHRA and YSYEKL. The CDR3 extends over 15 amino acids. The V gene lost 0 bases and the J gene lost 3 bases, with 12 bases spanning the gap. CDR3 region: CASSQERDMVYEQYF. The DNA for the CDR3 is TGCGCCAGCAGCCAAGAAAGGGACATGGTCTACGAGCAGTACTTC.